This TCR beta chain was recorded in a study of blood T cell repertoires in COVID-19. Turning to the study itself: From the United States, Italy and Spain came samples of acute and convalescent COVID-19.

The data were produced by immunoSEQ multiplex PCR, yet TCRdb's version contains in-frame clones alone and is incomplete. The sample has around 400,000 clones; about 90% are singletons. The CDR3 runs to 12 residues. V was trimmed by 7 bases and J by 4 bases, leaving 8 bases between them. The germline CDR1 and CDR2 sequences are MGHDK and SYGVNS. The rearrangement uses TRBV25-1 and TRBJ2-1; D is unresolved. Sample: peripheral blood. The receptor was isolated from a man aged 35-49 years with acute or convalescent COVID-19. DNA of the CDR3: TGTGCCAGCACAACGGGTTACAATGAGCAGTTCTTC. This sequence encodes CASTTGYNEQFF.